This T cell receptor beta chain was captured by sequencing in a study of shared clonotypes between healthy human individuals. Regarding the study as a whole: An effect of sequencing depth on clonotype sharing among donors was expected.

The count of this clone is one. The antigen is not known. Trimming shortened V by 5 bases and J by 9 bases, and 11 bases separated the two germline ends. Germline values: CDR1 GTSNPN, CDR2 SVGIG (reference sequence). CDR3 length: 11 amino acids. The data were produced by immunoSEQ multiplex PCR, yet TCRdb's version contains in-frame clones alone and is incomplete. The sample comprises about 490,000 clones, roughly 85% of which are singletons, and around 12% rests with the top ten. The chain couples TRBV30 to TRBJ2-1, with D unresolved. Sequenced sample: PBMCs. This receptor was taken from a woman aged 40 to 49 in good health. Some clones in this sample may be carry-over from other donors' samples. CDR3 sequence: CAWAPAGEQFF. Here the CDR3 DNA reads TGTGCCTGGGCCCCTGCAGGTGAGCAGTTCTTC.